Listed here are 8 T cell receptor beta chains from one sample, sequenced in a study of T cell changes during pregnancy in multiple sclerosis. Sequencing was performed with immunoSEQ multiplex PCR; in TCRdb, only in-frame clones are kept and a portion is missing. The sample has approximately 20,000 clones, roughly 90% seen once. The source was CD8+ T cells from peripheral blood mononuclear cells, collected in the second trimester of pregnancy. The receptor source for this set is a female donor in good health, enrolled as a control in a pregnancy study.

The chain is built from TRBV21-1 and TRBJ1-6. TRBV21-1 is reported as a pseudogene. The CDR3 has 14 residues. CDR3 sequence: CASSKGGYGSPLHF. Written as DNA, the CDR3 is TGTGCCAGCAGTAAGGGGGGGTACGGTTCACCCCTCCACTTT.

This chain joins TRBV28 and TRBJ1-3, with TRBD1 as a possible D gene (5 bases). Trimming pared 6 bases from V and 0 bases from J, leaving 12 bases between. The CDR3 is made up of 15 amino acids. Germline V gene sequence: CDR1 MDHEN, CDR2 SYDVKM. CDR3 nucleotide sequence: TGTGCCAGCAGACTGACAGAACACTCTGGAAACACCATATATTTT. As protein: CASRLTEHSGNTIYF.

This clone is medium-sized within its sample. CDR3 sequence reads: CSARDNYEQYF. In DNA form, the CDR3 reads TGCAGTGCTAGAGACAACTACGAGCAGTACTTC. The genes are TRBV20-1 and TRBJ2-7; no clear D. The V end was cut by 0 bases, the J end by 3 bases, with 3 bases between. Germline V gene sequence: CDR1 DFQATT, CDR2 SNEGSKA (reference sequence). The CDR3 is 11 amino acids.

The J gene is TRBJ2-2, the V gene TRBV4-2; 8 bases line up with TRBD2. V lost 0 bases and J lost 4; bases outside the gene matches: 10. The germline gives CDR1 LGHNA, CDR2 YNFKEQ. The CDR3 loop spans 18 amino acids. CDR3 DNA sequence: TGTGCCAGCAGCCAAGAGAAGGGACTAGGGCTTCCCACCGGGGAGCTGTTTTTT. Residues: CASSQEKGLGLPTGELFF.

Turning to this clone: Other DNA sequences in this sample translate to the same CDR3. This rearrangement joins TRBV27 to TRBJ2-7, with a weak D call TRBD1 (6 bases). Per the germline V gene, CDR1 is MNHEY and CDR2 is SMNVEV (reference sequence). CDR3 size: 13 residues. Trimming shortened V by 5 bases and J by 3 bases, and 11 bases separated the two germline ends. For the CDR3, the DNA is TGTGCCAGCAGTCCCGGACAGAGCTACGAGCAGTACTTC. Translated, it gives CASSPGQSYEQYF.

This clone was observed once. J is TRBJ2-7 and V is TRBV6-1; D remains ambiguous. The CDR3 consists of 13 residues. Trimming removed 2 bases at V and 2 bases at J, with 7 bases between. Germline V lookup: CDR1 MNHNS, CDR2 SASEGT. The chain's CDR3 is CASSEIAPYEQYF. The CDR3 DNA reads as TGTGCCAGCAGTGAAATAGCACCCTACGAGCAGTACTTC.

V gene TRBV7-9 combines with J gene TRBJ2-1; 8 nucleotides line up with TRBD2. The CDR3 consists of 15 residues. The V segment lost 1 base and the J segment 16 bases; nucleotides outside the gene matches: 15. CDR1 and CDR2 (germline): SEHNR, FQNEAQ (reference sequence). The CDR3 is CASSLGLAQIMSSFF. In nucleotides, the CDR3 is TGTGCCAGCAGCTTAGGACTAGCGCAGATTATGAGCAGTTTCTTC.

Only a few counts were recorded for this clone. The chain joins TRBV27 to TRBJ2-5; 7 nucleotides line up with TRBD1. Germline lookup yields CDR1 MNHEY and CDR2 SMNVEV (reference sequence). The CDR3 is 14 amino acids. Germline trimming cut 9 bases from V and 2 bases from J; bases unmatched to any gene: 9. CDR3 loop: CARRDRALQETQYF. The CDR3 region has the DNA TGTGCCAGAAGAGACAGGGCGCTTCAAGAGACCCAGTACTTC.